The rows below give T cell receptor beta chains drawn from one sample of a study of Ad26.COV2.S vaccination and SARS-CoV-2 variants. The method was immunoSEQ multiplex PCR; TCRdb's version includes in-frame clones alone and lacks a portion of them. The sample has approximately 480,000 clones; 87% are singletons. Sequencing was performed on peripheral blood, taken in a trial of Ad26.COV2.S vaccine versus placebo. Receptor source: a person between 18 and 59 years old who received the Ad26.COV2.S COVID-19 vaccine or a placebo. Each CDR3 is given with its conserved first and last residue. Each record gives: CDR3 protein, CDR3 length, J gene, V gene.

CASRDRGRLYEQYF,14,TRBJ2-7,TRBV2
CASSPPAGMNTEAFF,15,TRBJ1-1,TRBV18
CASSPREIGQIDTEAFF,17,TRBJ1-1,TRBV18
CASSLRTGLNTEAFF,15,TRBJ1-1,TRBV7-2
CATSEGQGPNQPQHF,15,TRBJ1-5,TRBV24-1
CASSSGTGVTEAFF,14,TRBJ1-1,TRBV7-9
CASSEASGSFSYNEQFF,17,TRBJ2-1,TRBV6-1
CAWRTGNQPQHF,12,TRBJ1-5,TRBV30
CASSQPGQSNEKLFF,15,TRBJ1-4,TRBV4-3
CASSFRGNYGYTF,13,TRBJ1-2,TRBV28
CASSRPGVYGYTF,13,TRBJ1-2,TRBV28
CASSYSATATYEQYF,15,TRBJ2-7,TRBV6-5
CASSAGPSTDTQYF,14,TRBJ2-3,TRBV5-1
CASSLSNPPGTSGLNEQFF,19,TRBJ2-1,TRBV27
CASRSRGAADYEQYF,15,TRBJ2-7,TRBV5-4
CASSLAPTNNEQFF,14,TRBJ2-1,TRBV5-1
CASSVGQPNSPLHF,14,TRBJ1-6,TRBV11-2
CASSLGAGTGNTEAFF,16,TRBJ1-1,TRBV7-9
CASSQLRAGIQYF,13,TRBJ2-4,TRBV14
CASSPGPYTEAFF,13,TRBJ1-1,TRBV12-3/TRBV12-4
CASSPGLAGAYYEQYF,16,TRBJ2-7,TRBV3-1/TRBV3-2
CASSKGGQGHRYEQYF,16,TRBJ2-7,TRBV21-1